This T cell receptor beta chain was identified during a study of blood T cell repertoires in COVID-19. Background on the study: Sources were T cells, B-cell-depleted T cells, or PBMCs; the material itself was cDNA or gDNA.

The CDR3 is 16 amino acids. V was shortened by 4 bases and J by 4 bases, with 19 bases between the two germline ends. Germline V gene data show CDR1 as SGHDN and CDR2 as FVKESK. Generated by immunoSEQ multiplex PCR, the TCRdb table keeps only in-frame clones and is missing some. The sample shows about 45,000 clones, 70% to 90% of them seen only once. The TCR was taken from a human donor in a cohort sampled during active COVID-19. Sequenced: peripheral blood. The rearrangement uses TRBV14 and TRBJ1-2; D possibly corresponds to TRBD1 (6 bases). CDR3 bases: TGTGCCAGCAGCCCTCACGTGGGGGGGGCGGGCTATGGCTACACCTTC. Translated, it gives CASSPHVGGAGYGYTF. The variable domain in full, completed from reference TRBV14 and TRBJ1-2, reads EAGVTQFPSHSVIEKGQTVTLRCDPISGHDNLYWYRRVMGKEIKFLLHFVKESKQDESGMPNNRFLAERTGGTYSTLKVQPAELEDSGVYFCASSPHVGGAGYGYTFGSGTRLTVV.